Included here is one T cell receptor beta chain sequence, with context. The method was immunoSEQ multiplex PCR; TCRdb's version includes in-frame clones alone and lacks a portion of them. The sample shows some 180,000 clones, more than 70% of them seen only once. The data were obtained in a study of blood T cell repertoires in COVID-19. Study as a whole: Spain, Italy and the United States supplied samples that represented acute and convalescent COVID-19.

Participants were aged about 18 to 95 years, lived in around 22 US areas, and enrolled virtually. Participant reports of clinical history set cohort assignment. Recovered participants had two consecutive negative NP/OP PCR tests, healthcare professional clearance, or symptom resolution. Germline CDR1 is MNHEY and CDR2 is SVGAGI. The CDR3 is 12 amino acids. V lost 7 bases to trimming and J lost 0 bases, with 6 bases between them. The rearrangement joins TRBV6-5 to TRBJ1-2, with a possible D match to TRBD1 (5 bases). The sample was PBMCs or T cells enriched from blood (not recorded which). This TCR derives from a middle-aged man who had recovered from COVID-19. The CDR3 here is CASTGSNYGYTF. The CDR3 DNA sequence: TGTGCCAGCACAGGGTCTAACTATGGCTACACCTTC.